This T cell receptor beta chain was identified in a study of STAT5B mutations in CD4+ large granular lymphocyte leukemia. Study results and caveats: Without HLA matching, higher CD4+ than CD8+ T-LGLL clonality could reflect small sample size.

As concerns this clone: Its antigen is not identified.

Germline V CDR1 and CDR2: MDHEN, SYDVKM. V was clipped by 5 bases and J by 0 bases; unmatched bases: 7. The CDR3 length is 16 residues. Generated by immunoSEQ multiplex PCR, the TCRdb table keeps only in-frame clones and is missing some. The sample has 25,000 to 40,000 clones, around 70% seen once. The chain carries TRBV28 and TRBJ1-1; 9 bases match TRBD1. The material sequenced was CD4+ T cells from blood buffy coats. The clonotype originates from a human donor in good health. The chain's CDR3 is CASSQTGGVMNTEAFF. The CDR3 nucleotides read TGTGCCAGCAGTCAAACAGGGGGCGTTATGAACACTGAAGCTTTCTTT.